These T cell receptor beta chains were read from a single sample in a study of vaccination and CD4 T cells after COVID-19. The antigens for these receptors are not known. Each CDR3 protein is one row after TCRdb ran MiXCR on the PCR reads. The sample shows 12,000 or so distinct CDR3 sequences, approximately 50% of them seen only once. Sequenced: CD4+ T cells from blood, cultured in vitro. The receptors originated from a human donor who had recovered from COVID-19. CDR3s include the opening cysteine and the closing phenylalanine or tryptophan. D genes are given only for firm matches. Size is omitted from some rows. Given values are once, few, many or a class for expanded clones.

D: TRBD1
V: TRBV7-3
size: .
J: TRBJ2-2
DNA: TGTGCCAGCAGCTTAAATTTCTGGGGGACAGGGGGCGCGGGCACCGGGGAGCTGTTTTTT
CDR3: CASSLNFWGTGGAGTGELFF

D: .
V: TRBV19
size: .
J: TRBJ1-2
DNA: TGTGCCAGTAGTACCCCGGGGGCATATGGCTACACCTTC
CDR3: CASSTPGAYGYTF

D: TRBD1
V: TRBV15
size: few
J: TRBJ1-1
DNA: TGTGCCACCAGTTGGGACAGAAACACTGAAGCTTTCTTT
CDR3: CATSWDRNTEAFF

D: TRBD2
V: TRBV18
size: few
J: TRBJ2-2
DNA: TGTGCCAGCTCACTTCTTCCGGGACTAGCGGGAGGGCCCTCGTCCGGGGAGCTGTTTTTT
CDR3: CASSLLPGLAGGPSSGELFF

D: TRBD2
V: TRBV30
size: .
J: TRBJ2-7
DNA: TGTGCCTGGAGTGCAACCACCTTCCTAGCGGGAGAGGCCTACGAGCAGTACTTC
CDR3: CAWSATTFLAGEAYEQYF

D: TRBD1
V: TRBV5-4
size: .
J: TRBJ2-5
DNA: TGTGCCAGCAGCTACCAGACAGGGGAAGAGACCCAGTACTTC
CDR3: CASSYQTGEETQYF

D: .
V: TRBV28
size: .
J: TRBJ2-1
DNA: TGTGCCAGCAGCTCCAACTCTATTGAGCAGTTCTTC
CDR3: CASSSNSIEQFF

D: .
V: TRBV2
size: .
J: TRBJ1-5
DNA: TGTGCCAGCATGAAAGGACGGAGCAATCAGCCCCAGCATTTT
CDR3: CASMKGRSNQPQHF

D: TRBD1
V: TRBV6-1
size: few
J: TRBJ1-6
DNA: TGTGCCAGCAAACGACAGGGTATTTATTCACCCCTCCACTTT
CDR3: CASKRQGIYSPLHF

D: TRBD2
V: TRBV29-1
size: .
J: TRBJ2-5
DNA: TGCAGCGTTGAAGCGGGAGGAGAGATCCAGTACTTC
CDR3: CSVEAGGEIQYF

D: .
V: TRBV12-5
size: .
J: TRBJ2-5
DNA: TGTGCTAGTGGTTTCGGAGAGACCCAGTACTTC
CDR3: CASGFGETQYF

D: TRBD2
V: TRBV20-1
size: .
J: TRBJ2-7
DNA: TGCAGTGCTTATGAGCGGGAGGGTATCTACGAGCAGTACTTC
CDR3: CSAYEREGIYEQYF

D: TRBD2
V: TRBV6-1
size: .
J: TRBJ2-3
DNA: TGTGCCAGCAGTGAACTAGCGGGAGGGATAGATACGCAGTATTTT
CDR3: CASSELAGGIDTQYF

D: .
V: TRBV6-1
size: .
J: TRBJ1-2
DNA: TGTGCCAGCAGTGAAGTCGGAGGTCCCTATGGCTACACCTTC
CDR3: CASSEVGGPYGYTF

D: .
V: TRBV10-3
size: .
J: TRBJ1-4
DNA: TGTGCCGTCCGGGGGGATGAAAAACTGTTTTTT
CDR3: CAVRGDEKLFF

D: .
V: TRBV6-1
size: few
J: TRBJ1-5
DNA: TGTGCCAGCAGTGAACAGGGATCACAGCCCCAGCATTTT
CDR3: CASSEQGSQPQHF

D: TRBD2
V: TRBV7-2
size: .
J: TRBJ2-3
DNA: TGTGCCAGCAGCTTAGTGGGGACTAGCGGGAGGGCCCAAACAGATACGCAGTATTTT
CDR3: CASSLVGTSGRAQTDTQYF

D: TRBD2
V: TRBV20-1
size: .
J: TRBJ2-3
DNA: TGCAGTGCTAGATCACCGACTAGCGGGAGCACAGATACGCAGTATTTT
CDR3: CSARSPTSGSTDTQYF

D: .
V: TRBV20-1
size: .
J: TRBJ2-5
DNA: TGCAGTGCTAGAGTCATAGCCGTTGTGACCCAGTACTTC
CDR3: CSARVIAVVTQYF

D: .
V: TRBV24-1
size: .
J: TRBJ1-2
DNA: TGTGCCACCAGTGATCGCCAGGGAGGCGGCTACACCTTC
CDR3: CATSDRQGGGYTF

D: .
V: TRBV3-1
size: once
J: TRBJ1-2
DNA: TGTGCCGGCAGCCAAGATTACTATGGCTACACCTTC
CDR3: CAGSQDYYGYTF

D: TRBD1
V: TRBV10-3
size: few
J: TRBJ1-1
DNA: TGTGCCATCAGTGCCGGGGGACAGGGGGCCGAAGGAGCTTTCTTT
CDR3: CAISAGGQGAEGAFF

D: .
V: TRBV19
size: .
J: TRBJ2-5
DNA: TGTGCCAGTAGTACCGGACCGGGAAAAGAGACCCAGTACTTC
CDR3: CASSTGPGKETQYF

D: TRBD2
V: TRBV28
size: .
J: TRBJ2-2
DNA: TGTGCCAGCAGAACAAGCGGGAGGGCCGACACCGGGGAGCTGTTTTTT
CDR3: CASRTSGRADTGELFF

D: TRBD2
V: TRBV29-1
size: .
J: TRBJ2-3
DNA: TGCAGCGTTCGGACTAGCGGTGCAGATACGCAGTATTTT
CDR3: CSVRTSGADTQYF

D: TRBD1
V: TRBV5-1
size: .
J: TRBJ1-2
DNA: TGCGCCAGCAGCTTGGGGGGGGGACAGATGTTCTATGGCTACACCTTC
CDR3: CASSLGGGQMFYGYTF

D: .
V: TRBV30
size: .
J: TRBJ2-3
DNA: TGTGCCTGGAGTGTGTTAGGGGATACGCAGTATTTT
CDR3: CAWSVLGDTQYF

D: TRBD1
V: TRBV18
size: .
J: TRBJ1-2
DNA: TGTGCCAGCTCACCGGGACAGGGGGCCAACTATGGCTACACCTTC
CDR3: CASSPGQGANYGYTF

D: TRBD2
V: TRBV7-8
size: few
J: TRBJ2-5
DNA: TGTGCCAGCAGCTTTTATCTAGCGGGAGTGGGGGCCAAAGAGACCCAGTACTTC
CDR3: CASSFYLAGVGAKETQYF

D: TRBD1
V: TRBV5-6
size: .
J: TRBJ2-7
DNA: TGTGCCAGCAGCTGGGGGACAGGGGAATCCTACGAGCAGTACTTC
CDR3: CASSWGTGESYEQYF

D: .
V: TRBV2
size: .
J: TRBJ1-1
DNA: TGTGCCAGCAGTGGGGAAGGTCCCACTGAAGCTTTCTTT
CDR3: CASSGEGPTEAFF

D: .
V: TRBV6-2/TRBV6-3
size: .
J: TRBJ2-7
DNA: TGTGCCAGCAGTTACTCATCGAGCTGGGGACGGGACGAGCAGTACTTC
CDR3: CASSYSSSWGRDEQYF

D: TRBD1
V: TRBV6-4
size: .
J: TRBJ2-2
DNA: TGTGCCAGCAGTGAGGGACAGGGCACCGGGGAGCTGTTTTTT
CDR3: CASSEGQGTGELFF

D: TRBD1
V: TRBV7-9
size: .
J: TRBJ2-7
DNA: TGTGCCAGCAGCTCAACTCGCGGACAGGGAACCACCTCCGAGCAGTACTTC
CDR3: CASSSTRGQGTTSEQYF

D: TRBD1
V: TRBV12-3/TRBV12-4
size: .
J: TRBJ1-2
DNA: TGTGCCAGCAGTCCCAACTTTAACAGGGGCTATGGCTACACCTTC
CDR3: CASSPNFNRGYGYTF

D: .
V: TRBV27
size: .
J: TRBJ2-3
DNA: TGTGCCAGCAGTAGCCCTTGGCGGGACAGAGAGGTAGATACGCAGTATTTT
CDR3: CASSSPWRDREVDTQYF

D: .
V: TRBV6-4
size: .
J: TRBJ2-2
DNA: TGTGCCAGCAGTGACTCGGGCACCGGGGAGCTGTTTTTT
CDR3: CASSDSGTGELFF

D: TRBD2
V: TRBV4-3
size: few
J: TRBJ2-5
DNA: TGCGCCAGCAGCCAAGCGGGAGGTGGAGAGACCCAGTACTTC
CDR3: CASSQAGGGETQYF

D: TRBD2
V: TRBV5-1
size: .
J: TRBJ2-1
DNA: TGCGCCAGCAGCACTAGCGGGAACGATGAGCAGTTCTTC
CDR3: CASSTSGNDEQFF

D: .
V: TRBV6-1
size: .
J: TRBJ2-7
DNA: TGTGCCAGCAGTGAAGCGCAAGCGGTCTCCTACGAGCAGTACTTC
CDR3: CASSEAQAVSYEQYF

D: .
V: TRBV7-8
size: .
J: TRBJ2-7
DNA: TGTGCCAGCAGCTTGGATCAATCTTACTACGAGCAGTACTTC
CDR3: CASSLDQSYYEQYF

D: TRBD1
V: TRBV5-6
size: .
J: TRBJ2-5
DNA: TGTGCCAGCAGCCCCAGGGGGTTGGAGACCCAGTACTTC
CDR3: CASSPRGLETQYF

D: .
V: TRBV7-9
size: few
J: TRBJ1-6
DNA: TGTGCCAGCAGCTTAGACTCACCCCTCCACTTT
CDR3: CASSLDSPLHF

D: .
V: TRBV7-2
size: .
J: TRBJ1-6
DNA: TGTGCCAGCAGCTTAGGGGGGGCGCAATCCGGACCCCTCCACTTT
CDR3: CASSLGGAQSGPLHF

D: TRBD1
V: TRBV6-1
size: .
J: TRBJ1-6
DNA: TGTGCCAGCAGCTCAAGTCCTCAGGGGGATTCACCCCTCCACTTT
CDR3: CASSSSPQGDSPLHF

D: TRBD1
V: TRBV7-9
size: .
J: TRBJ2-5
DNA: TGTGCCAGCAGCAGGAGGACAGGGTTCGGGGAGACCCAGTACTTC
CDR3: CASSRRTGFGETQYF